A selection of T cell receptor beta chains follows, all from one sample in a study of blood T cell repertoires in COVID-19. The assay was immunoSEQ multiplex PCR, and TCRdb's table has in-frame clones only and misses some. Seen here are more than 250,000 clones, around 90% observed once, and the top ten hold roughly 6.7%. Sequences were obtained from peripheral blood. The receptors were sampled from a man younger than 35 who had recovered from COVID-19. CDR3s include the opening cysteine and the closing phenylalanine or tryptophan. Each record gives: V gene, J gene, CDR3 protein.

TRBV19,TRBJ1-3,CATTLKLGNTIYF
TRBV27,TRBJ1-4,CASSSATGSWAF
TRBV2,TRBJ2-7,CATPSRDTNEQYF
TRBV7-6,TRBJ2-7,CASSSDISYEQYF
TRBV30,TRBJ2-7,CAWRLGTSGRGVYEQYF
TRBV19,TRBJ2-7,CASSIGRTGTYEQYF
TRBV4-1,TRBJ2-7,CASSQVLDYSYEQYF
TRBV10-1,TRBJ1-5,CASSRPYRGGLGGNQPQHF
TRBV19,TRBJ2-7,CASSSWGGGTSFNEQYF
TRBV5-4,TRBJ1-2,CASSLYEDTPHGYTF
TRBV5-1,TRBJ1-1,CASSLGGTGGHTEAFF
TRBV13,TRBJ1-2,CASSLPGTVGYTF
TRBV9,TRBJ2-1,CASSVVDSPPGSEQFF
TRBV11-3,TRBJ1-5,CASSSGQGGSNQPQHF
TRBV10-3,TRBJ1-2,CAIGAGNGYTF
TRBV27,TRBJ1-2,CASSSKGIPGTAYGYTF
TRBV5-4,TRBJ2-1,CASSLRASGFNFNNEQFF
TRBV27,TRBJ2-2,CASSLSRTGELFF
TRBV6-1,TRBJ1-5,CASSETEFSNQPQHF
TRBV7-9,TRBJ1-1,CASSLRDRQGRYTEAFF
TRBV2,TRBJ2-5,CASSGEETQYF
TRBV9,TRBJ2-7,CASSVDPGTAYEQYF
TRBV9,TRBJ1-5,CASSVEGSGNQPQHF
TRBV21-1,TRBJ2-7,CASSKVYRSSYEQYF
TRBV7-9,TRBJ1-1,CASSLEGGPQKETEAFF
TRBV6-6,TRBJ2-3,CASKASGLTDTQYF
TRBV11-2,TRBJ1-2,CASRTVDGYTF
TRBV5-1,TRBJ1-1,CASSPGPQRGNTEASF
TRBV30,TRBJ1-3,CAWEYNGSGNTIYF
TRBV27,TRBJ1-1,CATLGGAEAFF
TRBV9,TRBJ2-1,CASSVEGVPSSYNEQFF
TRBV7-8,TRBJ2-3,CATTLPRGGRTDTQYF
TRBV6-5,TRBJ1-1,CASGPGGNTEAFF
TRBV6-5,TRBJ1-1,CASSYSNRVNTEAFF
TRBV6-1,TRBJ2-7,CASSELSGSSYEQYF
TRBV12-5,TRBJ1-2,CASGLAHHREFGYTF